This T cell receptor (beta chain) was recorded in a study of blood T cell repertoires in COVID-19. Study context: Sources were T cells, B-cell-depleted T cells, or PBMCs; the material itself was cDNA or gDNA.

Germline V gene data show CDR1 as SQVTM and CDR2 as ANQGSEA. V was clipped by 0 bases and J by 7 bases, with 12 bases between them. This CDR3 has 14 amino acids. In the authors' workflow: Amplification of reference gene primers provided the estimated nucleated cell counts. Profiled with immunoSEQ multiplex PCR; TCRdb holds only in-frame clones, not every one. From that table come the V and J calls and clone size; the DNA was used to work out D and trimming. This sample has 57,000 or so clones, with 65% to 80% found just once. The chain carries TRBV29-1 and TRBJ1-4; possible D gene TRBD1, 6 bases. This TCR was recovered from an elderly woman with active or convalescent COVID-19. The sample comprised peripheral blood. For the CDR3, the DNA is TGCAGCGTTGAAGATGCGGGGGCGCGTGAAAAACTGTTTTTT. Translated, it gives CSVEDAGAREKLFF. Full variable domain (rest looked up from reference TRBV29-1 and TRBJ1-4): SAVISQKPSRDICQRGTSLTIQCQVDSQVTMMFWYRQQPGQSLTLIATANQGSEATYESGFVIDKFPISRPNLTFSTLTVSNMSPEDSSIYLCSVEDAGAREKLFFGSGTQLSVL.